The clone carrying this T cell receptor beta chain was observed a handful of times. Its antigen is not identified. Germline is not matched at one junction end, which may reflect a read error. The data belong to a study of blood T cells in healthy people across ages. Study results and limitations: Age showed a roughly linear inverse relationship with TCR beta diversity per million T cells. Estimates of diversity drawn from one million T cells were considered underestimates.

A J-beta primer mix and a sample-barcoded 5' primer were used in a second PCR of about 7 to 12 cycles. MiXCR, applied by TCRdb to the 5' RACE reads, yields one record per CDR3 protein. The table includes around 1,700,000 distinct CDR3 sequences, 28% detected once. The sequenced sample was blood. The TCR was taken from a woman younger than 45 in good health.

DNA of the CDR3: TGTGCCAGCAGTTTCGAGCTCTGGGGGAGCACAGATGCGCAGTATTTT. This codes for CASSFELWGSTDAQYF. V usage is TRBV12-3 or TRBV12-4 and J usage is TRBJ2-3, with D tentatively TRBD1 or TRBD2 (5 bases each). CDR3 size: 16 residues.